This TCR beta chain was captured in a study of T-cell reconstitution after alpha-beta-depleted transplantation in children. Study conclusions and caveats: High day-60 TCRbeta diversity in some patients came from surviving recipient T cells and thymic progenitors. Hyperexpanded clones declined; after one year, newly produced T cells mostly supplied diversity. Reportedly, alpha-beta T cells present about two months post-transplant originated from several hundred expanded clones of graft origin.

The CDR3 runs 14 residues. Trimming stripped 0 bases from V and 9 bases from J, with 14 bases between. Germline V gene lookup returns CDR1 LGHNA and CDR2 YSLEER. This clonotype was seen only a few times. Its antigen is currently unknown. The TCRbeta library incorporated unique molecular identifiers. TCRdb reanalysed the PCR reads using MiXCR and keeps one entry per CDR3 protein. The table has about 980,000 distinct CDR3 sequences, 25% to 35% seen once. The sequences come from PBMCs, mostly from graft donor cells, collected 360 days after TCRalphabeta/CD19-depleted stem cell transplant. The receptor comes from a boy under three years old who had a stem cell transplant for SCID, so the T cells may come from the graft donor. The chain has TRBV4-3 and TRBJ1-2; tentatively, D is TRBD1 (5 bases). CDR3 coding DNA: TGCGCCAGCAGCCAAGAAGTTCAGGGCCCTCGCTACACCTTC. Amino acid sequence: CASSQEVQGPRYTF.